Given below is one T cell receptor beta chain in context. No antigen is known for it. Profiling relied on immunoSEQ multiplex PCR, and the TCRdb table lists in-frame clones only, not all of them. Here the sample spans 36,000 or so clones, around nine tenths being singletons. The V gene end was trimmed by 4 bases and the J gene end by 3 bases; junction bases not matched to a gene: 4. CDR3 length: 14 residues. CDR1 SGHNT and CDR2 YENEEA come from the germline V gene. This entry is derived from a study of monozygotic twins with cystic fibrosis. In the study overall: Libraries were built from 3 to 3.5 micrograms of fragmented DNA using approximately 16 PCR cycles.

Study-level findings and limits: Co-twins had the most similar V usage for 13 of 16 pairs, J for 8. Shared CDR3 numbers were not associated with age, concordance or severity.

The gene calls are TRBV11-3 and TRBJ2-7, with 9 nucleotides matching TRBD1. Material for sequencing was blood. The clonotype comes from a boy aged 2 to 10 with cystic fibrosis. The CDR3 sequence: CASSSGTGIYEQYF. The CDR3, as DNA: TGTGCCAGCAGCTCTGGGACAGGGATCTACGAGCAGTACTTC.